This entry lists 26 T cell receptor beta chains sequenced from one sample in a study of blood T cell repertoires in COVID-19 (TCRdb year 2020). Library generation was performed with the immunoSEQ multiplex PCR assay. TCRdb's version of the immuneACCESS table is confined to in-frame rearrangements and falls short of the full clone set. An unresolved V gene accounts for under half of the shortfall where checked; the remainder is of unknown origin. The sample table lists more than 90,000 clones, 86% of them with a count of one. The ten top clones hold approximately 7.9% of the sample. Sequenced: peripheral blood. These receptors originate from a man aged 65 to 85 who had recovered from COVID-19.

This clone was seen a handful of times. The chain carries TRBV7-9 and TRBJ1-5; 11 bases are a match to TRBD1. This CDR3 is 15 amino acids long. V was pared by 4 bases and J by 7 bases, with 6 bases of the junction left unmatched. Germline V gene lookup returns CDR1 SEHNR and CDR2 FQNEAQ (reference sequence). The CDR3 DNA follows: TGTGCCAGCAGCTCGGACAGGGGGCGCGACCAGCCCCAGCATTTT. Encoded protein: CASSSDRGRDQPQHF.

The rearrangement links TRBV6-5 to TRBJ2-5, with D possibly being TRBD1 (5 bases). With 3 bases removed from V and 4 bases from J, the gap between germline ends came to 6 bases. The germline CDR1 and CDR2 sequences are MNHEY and SVGAGI. The CDR3 extends over 12 amino acids. As DNA, the CDR3 is TGTGCCAGCAGTTATCAGGGAGAGACCCAGTACTTC. Translated: CASSYQGETQYF.

This rearrangement joins TRBV24-1 to TRBJ2-2; D might be TRBD1 (5 bases). Germline CDR1 reads KGHDR; CDR2 reads SFDVKD. This CDR3 is built from 16 residues. The V and J ends lost 0 bases and 4 bases respectively, with 11 bases between them. The CDR3 region has the DNA TGTGCCACCAGTGATTTGCGTCAGGGTGGCACCGGGGAGCTGTTTTTT. Amino acid sequence: CATSDLRQGGTGELFF.

The chain uses TRBV4-2 and TRBJ1-4; D possibly corresponds to TRBD1 (6 bases). CDR1 and CDR2 from the germline V gene are LGHNA and YNFKEQ. There are 16 residues in the CDR3. With 2 bases removed from V and 10 bases from J, the gap between germline ends came to 20 bases. The chain's CDR3 is CASSQSGEGSFGKLFF. The CDR3 DNA reads as TGTGCCAGCAGCCAATCAGGGGAAGGGTCATTCGGAAAACTGTTTTTT.

The J gene is TRBJ1-6, the V gene TRBV15; no reliable D call. V was cut by 0 bases and J by 5 bases, with 11 bases left in between. Germline CDR1 and CDR2: LNHNV and YYDKDF (reference sequence). The CDR3 loop spans 16 amino acids. CDR3 sequence reads: CATSRDRRINNSPLHF. CDR3 nucleotides: TGTGCCACCAGCAGAGATCGCAGAATAAATAATTCACCCCTCCACTTT.

The chain joins TRBV29-1 to TRBJ2-3, with 8 bases fitting TRBD1. Trimming took 1 base from V and 6 from J; bases not matched to a gene: 3. CDR1 and CDR2 from the germline V gene are SQVTM and ANQGSEA. The CDR3 has 13 residues. The CDR3 sequence: CSVEVQGADTQYF. The DNA of the CDR3 is TGCAGCGTTGAAGTCCAGGGGGCGGATACGCAGTATTTT.

This clone was seen a few times. The J gene is TRBJ2-1, the V gene TRBV7-3; D perhaps matches TRBD1 (5 bases). The CDR3 contains 13 residues. V lost 0 bases and J lost 9, with 9 bases in between. CDR1 is SGHTA and CDR2 is FQGTGA in the germline V gene. The CDR3 here is CASSLTPQGEQFF. DNA of the CDR3: TGTGCCAGCAGCTTAACACCCCAGGGTGAGCAGTTCTTC.

This chain connects TRBV18 to TRBJ1-6, with D perhaps matching TRBD1 (6 bases). The CDR3 loop spans 17 amino acids. V lost 2 bases and J lost 4, with 15 bases in between. CDR1 is KGHSH, CDR2 LQKENI, per germline. The CDR3 DNA reads TGTGCCAGCTCACCAAAAGGGACATGGGGATATAATTCACCCCTCCACTTT. The encoded protein is CASSPKGTWGYNSPLHF.

J is TRBJ1-2 and V is TRBV4-1; TRBD1 might be the D (6 bases). The germline V gene has CDR1 MGHRA and CDR2 YSYEKL. V shed 3 bases and J shed 3 bases, with 14 bases lying between them. The CDR3 is made up of 15 amino acids. This chain's CDR3 is CASSHLYRADYGYTF. The CDR3 DNA follows: TGCGCCAGCAGCCATCTATACAGGGCGGACTATGGCTACACCTTC.

The chain recombines TRBV6-1 with TRBJ2-1, with 8 bases lining up with TRBD2. Germline V gives CDR1 MNHNS, CDR2 SASEGT. The CDR3 runs 12 residues. The junction had 2 bases not matched to a gene; V was cut back by 0 bases and J by 13 bases. In nucleotides, the CDR3 is TGTGCCAGCAGTGAAGCAGGGACTAGACAGTTCTTC. Its protein product is CASSEAGTRQFF.

The V and J genes are TRBV7-8 and TRBJ2-2, with 7 bases matching TRBD2. The CDR3 has 18 residues. J gave up 2 bases and V 5 bases, and 14 bases lay outside the gene matches. The germline CDR1 and CDR2 sequences are SGHVS and FQNEAQ. CDR3 in DNA: TGTGCCAGCAGCCGACCCGATACAGCGGGACCTAACACCGGGGAGCTGTTTTTT. Translated, it gives CASSRPDTAGPNTGELFF.

This CDR3 is CASSRGTADGYTF. The CDR3 nucleotides are TGTGCCAGCTCACGCGGGACAGCCGATGGCTACACCTTC. The chain joins TRBV18 to TRBJ1-2; 7 positions match TRBD1. The J segment lost 6 bases and the V segment lost 4 bases, leaving 5 bases of the junction unmatched. The CDR3 loop spans 13 amino acids. Germline V gene sequence: CDR1 KGHSH, CDR2 LQKENI.

The gene calls are TRBV7-6 and TRBJ2-7, with 14 positions matching TRBD2. Germline CDR1 SGHVS, CDR2 FNYEAQ. The ends lost 5 bases at V and 4 bases at J; junction bases unmatched: 13. CDR3 length: 18 amino acids. CDR3: CASSPTSGLAGVSYEQYF. CDR3 nucleotide sequence: TGTGCCAGCAGCCCAACCTCGGGACTAGCGGGAGTGAGTTACGAGCAGTACTTC.

This rearrangement joins TRBV9 to TRBJ2-1; 10 bases map to TRBD2. The trim removed 0 bases at V and 4 bases at J, leaving 4 bases unmatched. The germline gives CDR1 SGDLS, CDR2 YYNGEE. The CDR3 sequence is 16 residues long. The DNA for the CDR3 is TGTGCCAGCAGCGTAGAAGCGGGAGGGTCTTACAATGAGCAGTTCTTC. Translating it yields CASSVEAGGSYNEQFF.

This clone came up many times. The chain links TRBV7-9 to TRBJ2-7, with 9 bases lining up with TRBD2. Germline V gene sequence: CDR1 SEHNR, CDR2 FQNEAQ (reference sequence). The CDR3 is 16 amino acids. With 5 bases clipped from V and 0 bases from J, the junction kept 8 bases outside the gene matches. CDR3 DNA: TGTGCCAGCAGCCAAGCCAGCGGGAGGAGCTCCTACGAGCAGTACTTC. Translating gives CASSQASGRSSYEQYF.

The CDR3 nucleotides are TGTGCCAGTAGACCGGGACAGACGAACACCGGGGAGCTGTTTTTT. The encoded protein is CASRPGQTNTGELFF. The chain is built from TRBV19 and TRBJ2-2; TRBD1 aligns across 7 bases. Per the germline V gene, CDR1 is LNHDA and CDR2 is SQIVND (reference sequence). This CDR3 region has 15 residues. V lost 6 bases to trimming and J lost 0 bases; unmatched junction nucleotides: 4. Drawing the rest from reference TRBV19 and TRBJ2-2, the complete variable domain is DGGITQSPKYLFRKEGQNVTLSCEQNLNHDAMYWYRQDPGQGLRLIYYSQIVNDFQKGDIAEGYSVSREKKESFPLTVTSAQKNPTAFYLCASRPGQTNTGELFFGEGSRLTVL.

The chain joins TRBV28 to TRBJ1-1, with unresolved D. The CDR3 runs 11 residues. Germline V CDR1 and CDR2: MDHEN, SYDVKM. Trimming removed 6 bases at V and 9 bases at J, with 11 bases between. CDR3: CASRSTEKAFF. Written as DNA, the CDR3 is TGTGCCAGCAGGTCAACAGAGAAAGCTTTCTTT.

The CDR3 DNA follows: TGTGCCAGCGGCCCGGGGGGAGCGGGAGCCTACAATGAGCAGTTCTTC. Its translation is CASGPGGAGAYNEQFF. The chain joins TRBV5-4 to TRBJ2-1; 8 bases fit TRBD2. Losses at the gene ends were 7 bases for V and 2 bases for J; bases not matched to a gene: 11. The CDR3 has 16 amino acids. Germline values: CDR1 SGHNT, CDR2 YYREEE (reference sequence).

The chain links TRBV5-1 to TRBJ1-6; D might be TRBD1 (6 bases). V gave up 5 bases and J gave up 0 bases, with 15 bases separating them. The germline V gene has CDR1 SGHRS and CDR2 YFSETQ. The CDR3 is made up of 17 amino acids. CDR3 sequence (DNA): TGCGCCAGCAGTCAGACAACAGGGAGCTCCTATAATTCACCCCTCCACTTT. This translates into CASSQTTGSSYNSPLHF.

The chain has TRBV15 and TRBJ1-5; D is uncertain. There are 15 residues in the CDR3. The V end lost 3 bases, the J end lost 1 base, and 10 bases lay between the germline ends. Germline-derived CDR1 and CDR2 are LNHNV and YYDKDF (reference sequence). CDR3 bases: TGTGCCACCAGCAGTATAATGGAGAGCAATCAGCCCCAGCATTTT. This sequence encodes CATSSIMESNQPQHF.

The rearrangement uses TRBV12-3 or TRBV12-4 and TRBJ1-1; the D is unclear. The V end was cut by 6 bases, the J end by 4 bases, with 6 bases between. This CDR3 spans 11 amino acids. The CDR3 sequence is CASSPGTEAFF. DNA of the CDR3: TGTGCCAGCAGCCCGGGCACTGAAGCTTTCTTT.

The genes are TRBV4-3 and TRBJ2-7; D is possibly TRBD2 (5 bases). There are 13 residues in the CDR3. Germline CDR1 reads LGHNA; CDR2 reads YSLEER. Trimming took 3 bases from V and 6 from J, leaving 12 bases between them. The DNA for the CDR3 is TGCGCCAGCAGCCAGCACCCCCGGGGCGAGCAGTACTTC. It encodes CASSQHPRGEQYF.

Comment on this clone: One junction end does not reproduce the germline sequence, and a read error may be involved. Other DNA sequences in the same sample also yield this CDR3. This sequence joins TRBV11-2 and TRBJ1-5; D is unresolved. The CDR3 is 13 amino acids. Germline lookup yields CDR1 SGHAT and CDR2 FQNNGV. For the CDR3, the DNA is TGTGCTAGCAGCCTAAGGGAGGATCAGCCCCAGCATTTT. Amino acids: CASSLREDQPQHF. The variable domain in full, completed from reference TRBV11-2 and TRBJ1-5, reads EAGVAQSPRYKIIEKRQSVAFWCNPISGHATLYWYQQILGQGPKLLIQFQNNGVVDDSQLPKDRFSAERLKGVDSTLKIQPAKLEDSAVYLCASSLREDQPQHFGDGTRLSIL.

The rearrangement joins TRBV28 to TRBJ1-3, with D maybe TRBD1 (6 bases). Between the trimmed V and J ends, which lost 7 bases and 0 bases, there was a span of 16 bases. The CDR3 runs 16 residues. The germline gives CDR1 MDHEN, CDR2 SYDVKM. The CDR3 sequence is CASTKRRGYSGNTIYF. The CDR3 DNA is TGTGCCAGCACCAAAAGAAGGGGGTACTCTGGAAACACCATATATTTT.

The chain combines TRBV19 with TRBJ2-5; perhaps TRBD2 as D (5 bases). V was pared by 2 bases and J by 1 base, with 5 bases between. The CDR3 runs to 13 residues. Germline V gene lookup returns CDR1 LNHDA and CDR2 SQIVND (reference sequence). The DNA of the CDR3 is TGTGCCAGTAGTATAACTAGCCAAGAGACCCAGTACTTC. Translated: CASSITSQETQYF.

This chain links TRBV19 with TRBJ1-4; D is undetermined. The CDR3 length is 14 residues. Looked up from germline, CDR1 is LNHDA and CDR2 is SQIVND (reference sequence). V was clipped by 6 bases and J by 4 bases, with 12 bases between them. The CDR3 sequence: CASSNRAGNEKLFF. As DNA, the CDR3 is TGTGCCAGTAGCAACAGAGCTGGTAATGAAAAACTGTTTTTT.